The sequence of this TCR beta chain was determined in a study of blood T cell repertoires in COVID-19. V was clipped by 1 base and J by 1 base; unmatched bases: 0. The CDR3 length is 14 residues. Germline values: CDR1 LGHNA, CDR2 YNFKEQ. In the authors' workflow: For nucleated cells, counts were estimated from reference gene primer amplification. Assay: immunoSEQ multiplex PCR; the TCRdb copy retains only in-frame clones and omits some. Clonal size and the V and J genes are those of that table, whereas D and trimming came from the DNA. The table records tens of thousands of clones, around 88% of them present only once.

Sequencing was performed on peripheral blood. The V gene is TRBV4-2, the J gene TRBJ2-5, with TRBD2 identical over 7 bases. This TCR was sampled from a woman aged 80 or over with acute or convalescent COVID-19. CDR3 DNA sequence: TGTGCCAGCAGCCAAGGGACTAGCCAAGAGACCCAGTACTTC. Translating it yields CASSQGTSQETQYF.